The 3 T cell receptor beta chains listed next were all sequenced from one sample in a study of type 1 regulatory T cells. TCRdb redid the calling of the reads with MiXCR, one entry per CDR3 protein. Altogether about 100,000 distinct CDR3 sequences are present, 25% to 40% being singletons, with the ten largest covering less than 2.5%. The specimen was CD4+ T cells, either the whole sample or a sorted fraction (not recorded which). The source is a human donor in good health.

The chain carries TRBV7-2 and TRBJ1-5, with D perhaps matching TRBD1 (5 bases). This CDR3 is 15 amino acids long. Germline values: CDR1 SGHTA, CDR2 FQGNSA. Trimming cost V 1 base and J 7 bases, with 14 bases left between them. This chain's CDR3 is CASSLVSGGEQPQHF. Here the CDR3 DNA reads TGTGCCAGCAGCTTAGTGTCCGGGGGTGAGCAGCCCCAGCATTTT.

The chain links TRBV6-2 or TRBV6-3 to TRBJ2-7; possibly TRBD1 or TRBD2 for D (5 bases each). The CDR3 has 16 amino acids. The germline V gene encodes CDR1 MNHEY and CDR2 SVGEGT. Trimming cost V 0 bases and J 4 bases, with 16 bases left between them. The CDR3: CASSYSSGRGAYEQYF. The CDR3 DNA is TGTGCCAGCAGTTACTCCTCGGGACGGGGTGCTTACGAGCAGTACTTC.

The rearrangement uses TRBV12-3 or TRBV12-4 and TRBJ2-1, with TRBD2 matching 8 bases. CDR3 length: 16 residues. With 6 bases clipped from V and 8 bases from J, the junction kept 15 bases outside the gene matches. DNA for the CDR3: TGTGCCAGCAGCCCCGGCGGGGGACTAGGCGTCTATGAGCAGTTCTTC. Translation: CASSPGGGLGVYEQFF.